The 16 T cell receptor beta chains below were found in one sample sequenced in a study of patients and donors after allogeneic stem cell transplantation. TCRdb itself ran the RT-PCR reads through MiXCR, one entry per CDR3 protein. The sample holds roughly 940,000 distinct CDR3 sequences, about 20% seen once. The material sequenced was blood, either unsorted or a sorted T cell fraction (not recorded which). Receptors were obtained from a human donor who was either an allogeneic HSCT recipient or a stem cell or donor lymphocyte infusion donor (not recorded which). It is not recorded whose cells these are; they may come from a transplant donor.

The rearrangement joins TRBV11-2 to TRBJ2-1, with 16 bases aligning to TRBD2. This CDR3 has 14 residues. Trimming removed 5 bases from V and 12 bases from J; junction bases left unmatched: 4. The germline CDR1 and CDR2 sequences are SGHAT and FQNNGV. DNA of the CDR3: TGTGCCAGCAGCGCTGGGACTAGCGGGAGGGTGCAGTTCTTC. Protein product: CASSAGTSGRVQFF. Based on the CDR3 plus reference TRBV11-2 and TRBJ2-1, the full variable domain is EAGVAQSPRYKIIEKRQSVAFWCNPISGHATLYWYQQILGQGPKLLIQFQNNGVVDDSQLPKDRFSAERLKGVDSTLKIQPAKLEDSAVYLCASSAGTSGRVQFFGPGTRLTVL.

This clonotype was seen only a few times. The genes are TRBV12-3 or TRBV12-4 and TRBJ2-7; no definite D call. The length of the CDR3 is 13 residues. Trimming stripped 6 bases from V and 6 bases from J, with 15 bases between. The CDR3, as DNA: TGTGCCAGCAGCCTAGGAGCCGCGGCCGAGCAGTACTTC. Residues: CASSLGAAAEQYF.

This clonotype was seen ten or more times. This sequence joins TRBV18 and TRBJ1-1; 9 bases map to TRBD1. This CDR3 has 19 residues. Germline V CDR1 and CDR2: KGHSH, LQKENI. V shed 2 bases, J shed 3 bases, and the junction held 16 bases outside the gene matches. The CDR3 sequence is CASSPLIGTGLKLDTEAFF. CDR3 coding DNA: TGTGCCAGCTCACCATTGATAGGGACAGGGTTGAAACTGGACACTGAAGCTTTCTTT.

This clonotype was recorded a few times. The chain carries TRBV5-5 and TRBJ1-5, with D possibly matching TRBD1 (5 bases). The CDR3 runs 14 residues. Trimming stripped 4 bases from V and 6 bases from J, with 14 bases between. The germline gives CDR1 SGHKS, CDR2 YYEKEE (reference sequence). The CDR3 nucleotides read TGTGCCAGCAGCCCGTACGAAGGGGTTCAGCCCCAGCATTTT. As protein: CASSPYEGVQPQHF.

Regarding this clonotype: Germline and junction disagree at one end, which may indicate a read error. The rearrangement uses TRBV7-7 and TRBJ1-2; D is unresolved. The germline V gene has CDR1 SSHAT and CDR2 FNYEAQ (reference sequence). The CDR3 is 15 residues long. CDR3 residues: CASSSSSTDDYGYTF. The CDR3, as DNA: TGTGCTAGCAGCTCCTCCTCGACGGACGACTATGGCTACACCTTC.

This chain uses TRBV9 with TRBJ2-7, with 10 nucleotides matching TRBD2. The junction had 3 bases not matched to a gene; V was cut back by 0 bases and J by 9 bases. This CDR3 spans 13 amino acids. Per the germline V gene, CDR1 is SGDLS and CDR2 is YYNGEE. This chain's CDR3 is CASSVVAGGAQYF. The CDR3, as DNA: TGTGCCAGCAGCGTAGTAGCGGGGGGTGCGCAGTACTTC.

This clonotype was counted a few times. This chain uses TRBV12-3 or TRBV12-4 with TRBJ2-7, with TRBD1 identical over 11 bases. The CDR3 is made up of 15 amino acids. V lost 5 bases, J lost 6 bases, and 9 bases stayed unmatched. The CDR3 reads CASSPSSGTGGEQYF. In nucleotides, the CDR3 is TGTGCCAGCAGTCCGTCCTCCGGGACAGGGGGCGAGCAGTACTTC.

This clonotype occurred many times. The CDR3 here is CSVEGQLNTEAFF. CDR3 sequence (DNA): TGCAGCGTTGAAGGCCAGCTTAACACTGAAGCTTTCTTT. V gene TRBV29-1 combines with J gene TRBJ1-1; no reliable D call. The V end was cut by 1 base, the J end by 2 bases, with 8 bases between. CDR3 length: 13 amino acids. Per the germline V gene, CDR1 is SQVTM and CDR2 is ANQGSEA.

This clonotype was counted at least ten times. The V call is TRBV5-1, the J call TRBJ2-1; 8 bases are shared with TRBD1. CDR1 and CDR2 (germline): SGHRS, YFSETQ. The CDR3 contains 15 residues. J lost 4 bases, V lost 1 base, and 4 bases had no gene match. Here the CDR3 reads CASSLLQGVYNEQFF. The CDR3 region has the DNA TGCGCCAGCAGCTTGTTACAGGGGGTTTACAATGAGCAGTTCTTC.

In its sample, this clonotype was seen a few times. The chain joins TRBV7-3 to TRBJ1-6, with D tentatively TRBD1 (6 bases). Looked up from germline, CDR1 is SGHTA and CDR2 is FQGTGA. V lost 5 bases to trimming and J lost 7 bases, with 12 bases between them. This CDR3 comprises 14 residues. The CDR3 coding sequence is TGTGCCAGCAGCGGGGGGGGCAGAAATTCACCCCTCCACTTT. It specifies CASSGGGRNSPLHF.

The count of this clonotype is one. The rearrangement uses TRBV4-1 and TRBJ2-7; the match to TRBD1 covers 7 bases. The CDR3 extends over 15 amino acids. V lost 6 bases to trimming and J lost 6 bases; unmatched junction nucleotides: 14. Germline V gene data show CDR1 as MGHRA and CDR2 as YSYEKL. The CDR3 is CASRPSTNRGGEQYF. The DNA for the CDR3 is TGCGCCAGCAGACCCTCCACCAACAGGGGCGGCGAGCAGTACTTC.

This clonotype was counted ten times or more. CDR3: CASSLEVSSYNSPLHF. The CDR3 bases are TGCGCCAGCAGCTTAGAAGTGAGTTCCTATAATTCACCCCTCCACTTT. The chain employs TRBV5-1 and TRBJ1-6; no reliable D call. Trimming cost V 2 bases and J 1 base, with 10 bases left between them. The CDR3 sequence is 16 residues long. Per the germline V gene, CDR1 is SGHRS and CDR2 is YFSETQ.

This sequence joins TRBV9 and TRBJ2-5, with 12 positions matching TRBD1. Germline values: CDR1 SGDLS, CDR2 YYNGEE. V dropped 4 bases and J dropped 5; count of bases not matched to a gene: 12. The CDR3 runs to 17 residues. The CDR3 DNA sequence: TGTGCCAGCAGCCTACGACCCGGGACAGGGGGCATCGAGACCCAGTACTTC. It codes for CASSLRPGTGGIETQYF.

The V call is TRBV27, the J call TRBJ1-5, with D hard to call. V was cut by 0 bases and J by 11 bases, with 11 bases left in between. The V gene's germline CDR1 is MNHEY and CDR2 SMNVEV (reference sequence). The CDR3 is 13 amino acids. CDR3 in DNA: TGTGCCAGCAGTTTATCGGGAACGGGGACCCAGCATTTT. Translation: CASSLSGTGTQHF.

This clonotype was counted between two and nine times. The genes are TRBV2 and TRBJ2-2; D possibly corresponds to TRBD2 (6 bases). The CDR3 extends over 14 amino acids. Germline lookup yields CDR1 SNHLY and CDR2 FYNNEI. Trimming stripped 6 bases from V and 3 bases from J, with 11 bases between. The CDR3, as DNA: TGTGCCAGCAGGTGGGACTTCTACACCGGGGAGCTGTTTTTT. It encodes CASRWDFYTGELFF.

The V gene is TRBV20-1, the J gene TRBJ1-1; the D gene is possibly TRBD1 (5 bases). The germline V gene encodes CDR1 DFQATT and CDR2 SNEGSKA (reference sequence). V lost 6 bases and J lost 3, with 11 bases in between. CDR3 length: 12 amino acids. The CDR3 region has the DNA TGCAGTGCGGGGGGGGTGGACACTGAAGCTTTCTTT. Protein: CSAGGVDTEAFF.